Presented here are 27 T cell receptor beta chains from one specimen sequenced in a study of CD8 T cells in ankylosing spondylitis. TCRdb processed the 5' RACE reads anew with MiXCR; each CDR3 protein has one entry. This repertoire shows some 240,000 distinct CDR3 sequences, around 7.8% found once; its top ten account for 6.8%. The sequenced sample was blood, either unsorted or a sorted T cell fraction (not recorded which). Receptor source: a male donor with ankylosing spondylitis or in good health (not recorded which).

This clonotype was picked up a small number of times. The V and J genes are TRBV6-1 and TRBJ2-1; tentatively, D is TRBD2 (6 bases). The CDR3 is made up of 15 amino acids. Germline V gene lookup returns CDR1 MNHNS and CDR2 SASEGT. The ends were cut back, 5 bases at V and 6 bases at J, with 17 bases in the middle. CDR3 sequence reads: CASSKLAGTGNEQFF. The DNA of the CDR3 is TGTGCCAGCAGTAAACTAGCCGGGACGGGCAATGAGCAGTTCTTC.

This clonotype was counted many times. This rearrangement joins TRBV4-1 to TRBJ2-3; 10 bases map to TRBD1. Germline CDR1 is MGHRA and CDR2 is YSYEKL. V lost 4 bases and J lost 2; bases outside the gene matches: 15. This CDR3 has 19 amino acids. This chain's CDR3 is CASSPYFWPGQGTTDTQYF. CDR3 DNA sequence: TGCGCCAGCAGCCCTTATTTCTGGCCGGGACAGGGGACCACAGATACGCAGTATTTT.

There are many counts of this clonotype. The genes are TRBV5-1 and TRBJ1-2; no clear D gene. CDR1 and CDR2 from the germline V gene are SGHRS and YFSETQ. V was shortened by 5 bases and J by 8 bases, with 16 bases between the two germline ends. This CDR3 spans 13 amino acids. The CDR3 spells CASRMAEEGGYTF. CDR3 nucleotide sequence: TGCGCCAGCAGGATGGCGGAGGAGGGCGGCTACACCTTC. The full variable domain, rest sourced from reference TRBV5-1 and TRBJ1-2, is KAGVTQTPRYLIKTRGQQVTLSCSPISGHRSVSWYQQTPGQGLQFLFEYFSETQRNKGNFPGRFSGRQFSNSRSEMNVSTLELGDSALYLCASRMAEEGGYTFGSGTRLTVV.

This clonotype was detected a few times. This chain links TRBV5-1 with TRBJ1-2, with D possibly TRBD1 on 6 matching bases. There are 13 residues in the CDR3. The V and J ends lost 4 bases and 8 bases respectively, with 15 bases between them. Germline CDR1 SGHRS, CDR2 YFSETQ. CDR3 DNA: TGCGCCAGCAGCCTGGGGGAACAGGGAGGCTACACCTTC. Its protein product is CASSLGEQGGYTF.

This chain uses TRBV20-1 with TRBJ1-3; tentative D call: TRBD1 (5 bases). The CDR3 is made up of 12 amino acids. The germline gives CDR1 DFQATT, CDR2 SNEGSKA (reference sequence). Trimming shortened V by 3 bases and J by 11 bases, and 14 bases separated the two germline ends. The CDR3 sequence is CSASGPRGAIYF. DNA for the CDR3: TGCAGTGCTAGTGGCCCTCGGGGCGCCATATATTTT.

This clonotype was seen a few times. This chain uses TRBV7-8 with TRBJ1-5; D unresolved. The germline CDR1 and CDR2 sequences are SGHVS and FQNEAQ. The V end was cut by 1 base, the J end by 0 bases, with 7 bases between. The CDR3 is 15 amino acids. The CDR3 nucleotides are TGTGCCAGCAGCTTAGGTTGGACTAGCAATCAGCCCCAGCATTTT. Encoded protein: CASSLGWTSNQPQHF.

This clonotype was detected ten times or more. The chain couples TRBV18 to TRBJ1-1; no definite D call. V was cut by 2 bases and J by 7 bases, with 8 bases left in between. The CDR3 runs 12 residues. The germline gives CDR1 KGHSH, CDR2 LQKENI. The CDR3 DNA reads as TGTGCCAGCTCACCAGGGCCCGTTGAAGCTTTCTTT. Encoded protein: CASSPGPVEAFF.

Many counts were recorded for this clonotype. V and J are TRBV20-1 and TRBJ2-3, with 11 nucleotides matching TRBD2. The CDR3 runs to 18 residues. Germline-derived CDR1 and CDR2 are DFQATT and SNEGSKA (reference sequence). With 2 bases clipped from V and 0 bases from J, the junction kept 10 bases outside the gene matches. As DNA, the CDR3 is TGCAGTGCTAGACGGGTAGCGGGAGGGCCTCCTAGCACAGATACGCAGTATTTT. Translated, it gives CSARRVAGGPPSTDTQYF.

The sample holds many counts of this clonotype. V is TRBV12-3 or TRBV12-4 and J is TRBJ1-1; D unresolved. The CDR3 loop spans 14 amino acids. The V end was cut by 4 bases, the J end by 3 bases, with 12 bases between. The CDR3 DNA is TGTGCCAGCAGTTCCCGGGTAGGCCACACTGAAGCTTTCTTT. It yields the protein CASSSRVGHTEAFF.

The chain links TRBV25-1 to TRBJ2-1; no clear D gene. The CDR3 length is 16 residues. Germline CDR1 and CDR2: MGHDK and SYGVNS. V was trimmed by 2 bases and J by 2 bases, leaving 13 bases between them. The chain's CDR3 is CASSESAEDAYNEQFF. The CDR3 nucleotides read TGTGCCAGCAGTGAAAGTGCCGAAGACGCCTACAATGAGCAGTTCTTC.

The chain carries TRBV4-2 and TRBJ2-3; 8 positions match TRBD2. Germline V gene data show CDR1 as LGHNA and CDR2 as YNFKEQ. V lost 3 bases to trimming and J lost 1 base; unmatched junction nucleotides: 9. This CDR3 has 17 residues. The CDR3 DNA is TGTGCCAGCAGCCACCCACTGAGGCGGGAGGGCACAGATACGCAGTATTTT. It translates to CASSHPLRREGTDTQYF.

This clonotype was seen a few times. This sequence joins TRBV20-1 and TRBJ2-1; TRBD2 aligns across 7 bases. The CDR3 runs 17 residues. CDR1 is DFQATT, CDR2 SNEGSKA, per germline (reference sequence). The junction had 10 bases not matched to a gene; V was cut back by 0 bases and J by 2 bases. In DNA, the CDR3 is TGCAGTGCTAGAGATCGAGGCCTAGCGGACACCTACAATGAGCAGTTCTTC. It yields the protein CSARDRGLADTYNEQFF.

This clonotype appeared many times. V and J are TRBV24-1 and TRBJ2-1, with 8 nucleotides matching TRBD1. Trimming cost V 3 bases and J 7 bases; bases outside gene matches: 13. The V gene's germline CDR1 is KGHDR and CDR2 SFDVKD. CDR3 length: 17 residues. The CDR3 DNA sequence: TGTGCCACCAGTGATCGATCTGGTGGACAGGGTAGGAATGAGCAGTTCTTC. It codes for CATSDRSGGQGRNEQFF.

This clonotype was seen ten or more times. This chain uses TRBV4-3 with TRBJ2-2; perhaps TRBD2 as D (6 bases). Germline assignment: CDR1 LGHNA and CDR2 YSLEER. The CDR3 covers 14 residues. Trimming stripped 0 bases from V and 7 bases from J, with 9 bases between. In DNA, the CDR3 is TGCGCCAGCAGCCAAGATGGGGGGAACGGGGAGCTGTTTTTT. It encodes CASSQDGGNGELFF.

The sample holds a few counts of this clonotype. This rearrangement joins TRBV5-1 to TRBJ1-1; D remains ambiguous. CDR3 size: 14 residues. In germline, CDR1 is SGHRS, CDR2 YFSETQ. The germline V and J ends were trimmed by 2 bases and 1 base, with 9 bases remaining between them. CDR3 nucleotides: TGCGCCAGCAGCTTTTTAGGAGGGAACACTGAAGCTTTCTTT. Its translation: CASSFLGGNTEAFF.

This clonotype was observed a few times. The rearrangement links TRBV4-3 to TRBJ1-2; D call uncertain. Trimming removed 0 bases from V and 2 bases from J, with 16 bases in between. Germline lookup yields CDR1 LGHNA and CDR2 YSLEER. The CDR3 totals 17 residues. The CDR3 loop reads CASSQDRAGQMNYGYTF. In DNA form, the CDR3 reads TGCGCCAGCAGCCAAGATCGGGCCGGGCAGATGAACTATGGCTACACCTTC.

J is TRBJ2-4 and V is TRBV5-4, with D tentatively TRBD1 (5 bases). V was clipped by 5 bases and J by 12 bases, with 18 bases between them. The V gene's germline CDR1 is SGHNT and CDR2 YYREEE (reference sequence). This CDR3 comprises 13 residues. The chain's CDR3 is CASRPSPGRTQYF. The CDR3 nucleotides are TGTGCCAGCAGGCCCTCCCCAGGGCGAACTCAGTACTTC. The variable domain in full, with the rest retrieved from reference TRBV5-4 and TRBJ2-4, is ETGVTQSPTHLIKTRGQQVTLRCSSQSGHNTVSWYQQALGQGPQFIFQYYREEENGRGNFPPRFSGLQFPNYSSELNVNALELDDSALYLCASRPSPGRTQYFGAGTRLSVL.

This clonotype was seen at least ten times. The rearrangement uses TRBV5-1 and TRBJ2-2; D is undetermined. CDR3 length: 15 amino acids. Germline lookup yields CDR1 SGHRS and CDR2 YFSETQ. Trimming cost V 1 base and J 0 bases, with 7 bases left between them. CDR3 bases: TGCGCCAGCAGCTTGAGAGGAGCGAACACCGGGGAGCTGTTTTTT. Its protein is CASSLRGANTGELFF.

The chain links TRBV11-1 to TRBJ2-7, with 9 bases that match TRBD1. V was pared by 5 bases and J by 1 base, with 15 bases of the junction left unmatched. The CDR3 covers 18 residues. CDR1 is SGHAT and CDR2 is FQDESV in the germline V gene (reference sequence). The CDR3 coding sequence is TGTGCCAGCAGCCCGGGACAGGGTCGAGTAGGGAAATCCTACGAGCAGTACTTC. Translation: CASSPGQGRVGKSYEQYF.

V and J are TRBV3-1 and TRBJ1-1, with D possibly TRBD1 on 6 matching bases. CDR1 and CDR2 (germline): LGHDT, YNNKEL (reference sequence). Trimming cost V 1 base and J 5 bases, with 11 bases left between them. The CDR3 covers 14 residues. The CDR3 DNA follows: TGTGCCAGCAGCCAAGCGACAGGAATGACTGAAGCTTTCTTT. Protein sequence: CASSQATGMTEAFF.

V gene TRBV7-2 combines with J gene TRBJ2-7, with 10 bases aligning to TRBD1. The CDR3 loop spans 16 amino acids. CDR1 and CDR2 from the germline V gene are SGHTA and FQGNSA. V shed 1 base, J shed 6 bases, and the junction held 9 bases outside the gene matches. Written as DNA, the CDR3 is TGTGCCAGCAGCTTAGGAGACAGGGGGCGCCAGCTCGAGCAGTACTTC. Translated, it gives CASSLGDRGRQLEQYF.

This clonotype has a count of ten or more. The rearrangement links TRBV7-2 to TRBJ2-2, with no clear D. From germline, CDR1 is SGHTA and CDR2 FQGNSA. V shed 4 bases and J shed 3 bases, with 9 bases lying between them. The CDR3 has 14 amino acids. The CDR3 region is CASSSSFDTGELFF. DNA for the CDR3: TGTGCCAGCAGCTCGTCCTTCGACACCGGGGAGCTGTTTTTT.

This clonotype came up many times. This chain links TRBV24-1 with TRBJ2-6; 9 bases agree with TRBD2. The germline CDR1 and CDR2 sequences are KGHDR and SFDVKD. The V gene end was trimmed by 3 bases and the J gene end by 3 bases; junction bases not matched to a gene: 8. The CDR3 contains 18 residues. The CDR3 spells CATSDPGTSRSGANVLTF. The CDR3 bases are TGTGCCACCAGTGATCCAGGGACTAGCCGTAGTGGGGCCAACGTCCTGACTTTC.

In this sample, this clonotype turned up many times. The V and J genes are TRBV6-1 and TRBJ2-4; the D is unclear. Germline loops: CDR1 MNHNS, CDR2 SASEGT. V was cut by 6 bases and J by 1 base, with 19 bases left in between. The CDR3 totals 17 residues. The CDR3 nucleotides are TGTGCCAGCAGCCCACTTCGGGTCTCTTCGGCCAAAAACATTCAGTACTTC. Translating it yields CASSPLRVSSAKNIQYF.

This rearrangement joins TRBV29-1 to TRBJ2-3; 9 nucleotides line up with TRBD1. Germline CDR1 is SQVTM and CDR2 is ANQGSEA. V dropped 2 bases and J dropped 4; count of bases not matched to a gene: 7. CDR3 length equals 15 residues. This CDR3 reads CSVELRDRAPDTQYF. CDR3 DNA sequence: TGCAGCGTTGAACTCCGGGACAGGGCACCAGATACGCAGTATTTT.

The chain combines TRBV4-3 with TRBJ2-1, with TRBD2 identical over 8 bases. CDR1 and CDR2 (germline): LGHNA, YSLEER. V dropped 1 base and J dropped 0; count of bases not matched to a gene: 11. The CDR3 contains 19 residues. As DNA, the CDR3 is TGCGCCAGCAGCCAAGTGCCAGCGGGGGCCCCTAGCTCCTACAATGAGCAGTTCTTC. Residues: CASSQVPAGAPSSYNEQFF.

Worth noting for this clonotype: A much more abundant neighbour one base away suggests this may be a read error. The chain has TRBV7-3 and TRBJ2-1, with 7 bases identical to TRBD1. From germline, CDR1 is SGHTA and CDR2 FQGTGA. This CDR3 comprises 15 residues. J was trimmed by 4 bases and V by 5 bases; bases with no gene match: 8. The CDR3 here is CASSTQGTDYNEQFF. CDR3 in DNA: TGTGCCAGCAGCACACAGGGGACCGATTACAATGAGCAGTTCTTC.